The present entry profiles one TCR beta chain with its context. This entry is derived from a study of T-cell reconstitution after alpha-beta-depleted transplantation in children. Unique molecular identifiers were incorporated when the TCRbeta library was constructed. TCRdb recomputed calls from the PCR reads with MiXCR, one row per CDR3 protein. The table records 780,000 or so distinct CDR3 sequences, roughly 16% of them present only once. This CDR3 region has 12 residues. Germline CDR1 reads MNHEY; CDR2 reads SVGAGI. With 2 bases removed from V and 7 bases from J, the gap between germline ends came to 8 bases.

V and J are TRBV6-5 and TRBJ1-2; D remains unclear. The sequenced sample was PBMCs, mostly from graft donor cells, obtained 360 days after TCRalphabeta/CD19-depleted stem cell transplant. The TCR comes from a male patient younger than 18 who had a stem cell transplant for acute lymphoblastic leukemia, so the T cells may come from the graft donor. The CDR3 DNA is TGTGCCAGCAGTTACGTCGGCACTGGCTACACCTTC. Translation gives CASSYVGTGYTF.